The TCR beta chain under discussion was sequenced for a study of radiation and T cells in renal cell carcinoma. Study as a whole: Nephrectomy followed 15 Gy stereotactic body radiation by 4 weeks.

As concerns this clone: No antigen is known for it.

Measured with immunoSEQ multiplex PCR; TCRdb has only the in-frame clones, and not every one. Of some 130,000 clones listed, roughly four fifths are singletons. As for time point: blood 2 weeks post-SBRT. Specified treatment: 15 Gy SBRT to primary tumor, nephrectomy 4 weeks later. The patient's renal cell carcinoma had clear cell pathology. Notes on the study in general: From baseline, blood top tumor clonotypes peaked at 2 weeks post-radiation. No pretreatment tumor biopsies were available for baseline clonotypes.

CDR3 size: 15 residues. Germline loops: CDR1 MNHNS, CDR2 SASEGT. V dropped 0 bases and J dropped 8 bases, with 16 bases sitting between them. The sequence came from a woman in her sixties or seventies with renal cell carcinoma. Sequences were derived from blood, sampled from a patient whose treatment included radiotherapy and nephrectomy. The chain links TRBV6-1 to TRBJ1-2; D not resolved. This CDR3 reads CASSEAISGPGGYTF. In DNA, the CDR3 is TGTGCCAGCAGTGAAGCCATCTCGGGCCCCGGAGGCTACACCTTC.